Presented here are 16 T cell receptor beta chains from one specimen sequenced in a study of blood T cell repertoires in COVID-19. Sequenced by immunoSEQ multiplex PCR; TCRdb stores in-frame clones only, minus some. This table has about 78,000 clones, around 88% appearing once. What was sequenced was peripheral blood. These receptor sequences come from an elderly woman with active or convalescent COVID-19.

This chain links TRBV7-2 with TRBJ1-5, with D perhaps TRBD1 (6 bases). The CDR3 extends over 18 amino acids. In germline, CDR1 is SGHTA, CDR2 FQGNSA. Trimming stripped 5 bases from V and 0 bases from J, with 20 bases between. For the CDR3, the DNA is TGTGCCAGCAGCCTGACTTCAGGGGCACCTTATAGCAATCAGCCCCAGCATTTT. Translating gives CASSLTSGAPYSNQPQHF. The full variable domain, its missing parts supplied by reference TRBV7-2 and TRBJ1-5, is GAGVSQSPSNKVTEKGKDVELRCDPISGHTALYWYRQSLGQGLEFLIYFQGNSAPDKSGLPSDRFSAERTGGSVSTLTIQRTQQEDSAVYLCASSLTSGAPYSNQPQHFGDGTRLSIL.

CDR3 sequence: CASSSTSEERRYF. CDR3 bases: TGTGCCAGCAGCTCTACTAGTGAAGAGCGTAGGTATTTT. The rearrangement links TRBV7-9 to TRBJ2-3; tentatively, D is TRBD2 (5 bases). The CDR3 contains 13 residues. Trimming took 4 bases from V and 14 from J, leaving 19 bases between them. Germline CDR1 reads SEHNR; CDR2 reads FQNEAQ (reference sequence). Looking up the rest from reference TRBV7-9 and TRBJ2-3 gives the full variable domain: DTGVSQNPRHKITKRGQNVTFRCDPISEHNRLYWYRQTLGQGPEFLTYFQNEAQLEKSRLLSDRFSAERPKGSFSTLEIQRTEQGDSAMYLCASSSTSEERRYFGPGTRLTVL.

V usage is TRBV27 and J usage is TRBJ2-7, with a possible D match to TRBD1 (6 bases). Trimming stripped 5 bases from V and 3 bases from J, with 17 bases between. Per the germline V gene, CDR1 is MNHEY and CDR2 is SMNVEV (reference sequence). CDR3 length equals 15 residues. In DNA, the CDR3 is TGTGCCAGCAGTGTGGGACACCCTGGGGTCTACGAGCAGTACTTC. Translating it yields CASSVGHPGVYEQYF.

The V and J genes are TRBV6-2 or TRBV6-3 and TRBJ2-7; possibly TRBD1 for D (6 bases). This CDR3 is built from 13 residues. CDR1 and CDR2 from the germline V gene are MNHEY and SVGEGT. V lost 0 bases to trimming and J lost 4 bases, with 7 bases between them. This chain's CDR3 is CASSYSRGYEQYF. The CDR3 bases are TGTGCCAGCAGTTACTCGAGGGGGTACGAGCAGTACTTC.

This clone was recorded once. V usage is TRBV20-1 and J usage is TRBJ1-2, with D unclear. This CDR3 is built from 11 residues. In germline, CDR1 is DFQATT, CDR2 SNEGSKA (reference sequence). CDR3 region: CRAGGSYGYTF. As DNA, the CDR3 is TGCAGAGCCGGCGGATCCTATGGCTACACCTTC.

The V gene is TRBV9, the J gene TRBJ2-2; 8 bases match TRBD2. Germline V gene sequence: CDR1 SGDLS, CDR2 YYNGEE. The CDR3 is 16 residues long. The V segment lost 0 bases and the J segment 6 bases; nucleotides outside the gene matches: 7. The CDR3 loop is CASSVVSPGGPGELFF. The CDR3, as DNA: TGTGCCAGCAGCGTAGTGTCCCCGGGAGGGCCCGGGGAGCTGTTTTTT.

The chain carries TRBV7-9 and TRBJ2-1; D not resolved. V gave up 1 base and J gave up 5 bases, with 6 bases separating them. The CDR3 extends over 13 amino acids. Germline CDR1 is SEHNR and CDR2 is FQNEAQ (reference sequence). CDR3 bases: TGTGCCAGCAGCTTAGGGCGGCACAATGAGCAGTTCTTC. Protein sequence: CASSLGRHNEQFF.

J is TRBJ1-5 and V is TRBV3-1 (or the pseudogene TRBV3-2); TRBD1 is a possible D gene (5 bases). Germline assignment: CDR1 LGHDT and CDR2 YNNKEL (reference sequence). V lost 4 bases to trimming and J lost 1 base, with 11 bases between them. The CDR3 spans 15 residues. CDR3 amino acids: CASSLGGSSNQPQHF. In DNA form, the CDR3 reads TGTGCCAGCAGCCTCGGGGGTTCAAGCAATCAGCCCCAGCATTTT.

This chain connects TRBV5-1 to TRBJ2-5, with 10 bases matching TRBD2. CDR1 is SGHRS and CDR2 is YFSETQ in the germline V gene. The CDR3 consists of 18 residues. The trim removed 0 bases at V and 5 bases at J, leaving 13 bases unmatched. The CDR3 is CASSLAGRSGGASETQYF. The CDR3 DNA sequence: TGCGCCAGCAGCTTGGCCGGAAGGAGCGGGGGGGCCTCCGAGACCCAGTACTTC. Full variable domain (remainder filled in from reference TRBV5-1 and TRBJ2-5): KAGVTQTPRYLIKTRGQQVTLSCSPISGHRSVSWYQQTPGQGLQFLFEYFSETQRNKGNFPGRFSGRQFSNSRSEMNVSTLELGDSALYLCASSLAGRSGGASETQYFGPGTRLLVL.

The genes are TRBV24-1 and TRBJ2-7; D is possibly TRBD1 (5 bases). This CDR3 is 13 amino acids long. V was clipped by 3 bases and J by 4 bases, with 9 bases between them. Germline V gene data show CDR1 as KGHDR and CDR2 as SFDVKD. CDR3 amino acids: CATSDSRDYEQYF. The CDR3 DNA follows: TGTGCCACCAGTGATAGCAGGGATTACGAGCAGTACTTC.

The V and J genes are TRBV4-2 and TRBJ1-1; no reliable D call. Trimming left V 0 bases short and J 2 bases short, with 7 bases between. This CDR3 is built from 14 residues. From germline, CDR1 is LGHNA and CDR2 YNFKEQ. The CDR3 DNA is TGTGCCAGCAGCCAAGATCCCCTTAACACTGAAGCTTTCTTT. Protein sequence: CASSQDPLNTEAFF.

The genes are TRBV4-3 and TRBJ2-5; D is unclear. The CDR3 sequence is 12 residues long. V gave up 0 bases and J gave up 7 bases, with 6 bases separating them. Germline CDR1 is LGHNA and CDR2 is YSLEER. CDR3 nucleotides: TGCGCCAGCAGCCAAGACTCGGGGACCCAGTACTTC. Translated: CASSQDSGTQYF.

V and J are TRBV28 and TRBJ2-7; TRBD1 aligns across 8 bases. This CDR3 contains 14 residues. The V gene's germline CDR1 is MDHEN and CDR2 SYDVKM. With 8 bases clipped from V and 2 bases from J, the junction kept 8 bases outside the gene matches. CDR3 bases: TGTGCCAGCTTCCCGACAGGGGAGGCCTACGAGCAGTACTTC. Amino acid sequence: CASFPTGEAYEQYF.

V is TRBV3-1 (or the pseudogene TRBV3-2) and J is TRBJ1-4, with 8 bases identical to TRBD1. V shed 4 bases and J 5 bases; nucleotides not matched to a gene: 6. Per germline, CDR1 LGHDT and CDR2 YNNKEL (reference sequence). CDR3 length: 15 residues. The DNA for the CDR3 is TGTGCCAGCAGCCTGCAGGGGGCAGGGAATGAAAAACTGTTTTTT. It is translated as CASSLQGAGNEKLFF.

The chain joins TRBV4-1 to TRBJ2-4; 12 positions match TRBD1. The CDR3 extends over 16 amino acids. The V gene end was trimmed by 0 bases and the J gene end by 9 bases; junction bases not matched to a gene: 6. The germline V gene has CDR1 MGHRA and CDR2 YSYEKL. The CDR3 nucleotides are TGCGCCAGCAGCCAAGATAGGGGACAGGGGGCTGTCATTCAGTACTTC. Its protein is CASSQDRGQGAVIQYF.

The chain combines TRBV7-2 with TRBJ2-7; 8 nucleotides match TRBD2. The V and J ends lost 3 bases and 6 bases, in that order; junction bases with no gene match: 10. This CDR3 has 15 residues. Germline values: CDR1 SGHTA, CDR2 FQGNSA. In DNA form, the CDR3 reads TGTGCCAGCAGCTTCCGACGGGAGGGCATCTCCGAGCAGTACTTC. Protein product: CASSFRREGISEQYF.